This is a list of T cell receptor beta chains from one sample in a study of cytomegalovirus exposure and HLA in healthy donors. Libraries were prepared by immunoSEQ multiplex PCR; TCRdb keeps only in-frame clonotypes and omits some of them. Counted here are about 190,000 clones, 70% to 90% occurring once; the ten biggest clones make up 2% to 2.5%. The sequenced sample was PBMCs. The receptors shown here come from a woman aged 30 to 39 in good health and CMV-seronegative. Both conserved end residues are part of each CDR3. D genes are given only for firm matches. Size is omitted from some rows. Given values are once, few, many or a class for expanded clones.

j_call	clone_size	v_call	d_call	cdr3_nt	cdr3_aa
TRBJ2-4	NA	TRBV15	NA	TGTGCCACCAGCTCCTACGCGGGGATGGCCAAAAACATTCAGTACTTC	CATSSYAGMAKNIQYF
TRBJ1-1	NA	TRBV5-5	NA	TGTGCCAGCAGCTTGGGCCAACTCGGAGCTTTCTTT	CASSLGQLGAFF
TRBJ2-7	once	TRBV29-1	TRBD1	TGCAGCGTTGAAGATCCGAACAGGGGGCGCTACGAGCAGTACTTC	CSVEDPNRGRYEQYF
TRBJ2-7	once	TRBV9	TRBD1	TGTGCCAGCAGCGTAGCGACGGGACAGGGGACCTACGAGCAGTACTTC	CASSVATGQGTYEQYF
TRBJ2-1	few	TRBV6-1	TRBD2	TGTGCCAGCAGTGAATACGGGGGGTTACCGAGGAATGAGCAGTTCTTC	CASSEYGGLPRNEQFF
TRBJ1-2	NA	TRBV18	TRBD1	TGTGCCAGCTCACCCCCGGGGTCTCGGGACAGATATGGCTACACCTTC	CASSPPGSRDRYGYTF
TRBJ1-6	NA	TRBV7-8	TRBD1	TGTGCCAGCAGTCAAGACAGGGGGAATTCACCCCTCCACTTT	CASSQDRGNSPLHF
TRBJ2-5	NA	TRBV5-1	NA	TGCGCCAGCAGTGTTGGAGACCAAGAGACCCAGTACTTC	CASSVGDQETQYF
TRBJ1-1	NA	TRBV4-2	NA	TGTGCCAGCAGCCAAGAAGGTACCGGGCGGGACACTGAAGCTTTCTTT	CASSQEGTGRDTEAFF
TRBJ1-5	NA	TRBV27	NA	TGTGCCAGCAGTTTATATGCGACTGGGGGGAATCAGCCCCAGCATTTT	CASSLYATGGNQPQHF
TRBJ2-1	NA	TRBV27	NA	TGTGCCAGCAGTTTATCCCCGGGGAACTACAATGAGCAGTTCTTC	CASSLSPGNYNEQFF
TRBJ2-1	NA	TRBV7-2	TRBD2	TGTGCCAGCAACCTAGCGGGAGATGGAAATGAGCAGTTCTTC	CASNLAGDGNEQFF
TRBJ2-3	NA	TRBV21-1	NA	TGTGCCAGCAGCAAAAGACCAGGAGGGGATACGCAGTATTTT	CASSKRPGGDTQYF
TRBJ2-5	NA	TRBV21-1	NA	TGTGCCAGCAGCAGGGCCTACGGGGGGCTCAGAGAGACCCAGTACTTC	CASSRAYGGLRETQYF
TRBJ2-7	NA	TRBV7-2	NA	TGTGCCAGCAGCCCTGGGCGGGGTGTAAAGTACTTC	CASSPGRGVKYF
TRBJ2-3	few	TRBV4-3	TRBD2	TGCGCCAGCAGCCAAGGAATCCGAGGAGGACTAGCGGGAGGACCCACAGATACGCAGTATTTT	CASSQGIRGGLAGGPTDTQYF
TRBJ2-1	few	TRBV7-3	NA	TGTGCCAGCAGCCAGTACGGGACTCTCAATGAGCAGTTCTTC	CASSQYGTLNEQFF
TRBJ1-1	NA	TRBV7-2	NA	TGTGCCAGCAGTGGCAGGGCGAACACTGAAGCTTTCTTT	CASSGRANTEAFF
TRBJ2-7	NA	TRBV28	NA	TGTGCCGCAAAATCCCCCGCGGGGAGCTCCTACGAGCAGTACTTC	CAAKSPAGSSYEQYF
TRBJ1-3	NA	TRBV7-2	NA	TGTGCCAGCAGCCCAGGGGTTTCTGGAAACACCATATATTTT	CASSPGVSGNTIYF
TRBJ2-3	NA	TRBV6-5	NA	TGTGCCAGCAGTTACTTCAGTCTCACAGATACGCAGTATTTT	CASSYFSLTDTQYF
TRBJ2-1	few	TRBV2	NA	TGTGCCAGCAATGGCAGGCACTACAATGAGCAGTTCTTC	CASNGRHYNEQFF
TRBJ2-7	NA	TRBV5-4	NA	TGTGCCAGCAGCTTGGCTGGACAGTTAGGATCCTACGAGCAGTACTTC	CASSLAGQLGSYEQYF
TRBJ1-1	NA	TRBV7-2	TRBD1	TGTGCCAGCAGCTCAGGACAGGGACACACTGAAGCTTTCTTT	CASSSGQGHTEAFF
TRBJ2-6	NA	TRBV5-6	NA	TGTGCCAGCGACTCGAGTTCAGGGCTTTTTATCTCTGGGGCCAACGGCCTGACTTTC	CASDSSSGLFISGANGLTF
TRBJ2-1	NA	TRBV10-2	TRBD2	TGCGCCAGCAGTGGGCAGGCGGGGGGGTCGTACAATGAGCAGTTCTTC	CASSGQAGGSYNEQFF
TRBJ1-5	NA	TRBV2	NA	TGTGCCAGCAGTGAACAGGTGACCAATCAGCCCCAGCATTTT	CASSEQVTNQPQHF
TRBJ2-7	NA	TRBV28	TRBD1	TGTGCCAGCAGTCCATCTACAGGGGCGGTCTACGAGCAGTACTTC	CASSPSTGAVYEQYF
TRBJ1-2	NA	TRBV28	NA	TGTGCCAGCAGTTTAATCGCAGGGTCGTATGGCTACACCTTC	CASSLIAGSYGYTF
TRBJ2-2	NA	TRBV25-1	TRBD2	TGTGCCAGCAGTGAATTCCGTCCGACTAGCGGGAGTTCCGGGGAGCTGTTTTTT	CASSEFRPTSGSSGELFF
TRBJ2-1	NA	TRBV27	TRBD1	TGTGCCAGCAGTAAAACACAGGGGCCCAAATCCTACAATGAGCAGTTCTTC	CASSKTQGPKSYNEQFF
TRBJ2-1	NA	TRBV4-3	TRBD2	TGCGCCAGCAGCCTTAGCGGGACCTACAATGAGCAGTTCTTC	CASSLSGTYNEQFF
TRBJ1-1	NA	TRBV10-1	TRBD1	TGCGCCAGCTCGGGACAGCGGAACACTGAAGCTTTCTTT	CASSGQRNTEAFF
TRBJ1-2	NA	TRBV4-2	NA	TGTGCCAGCAGCCAAGAGGTTTTGGGCAAAGGTGGCTACACCTTC	CASSQEVLGKGGYTF
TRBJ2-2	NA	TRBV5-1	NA	TGCGCCAGCAATAATCCGGGGATCACCGGGGAGCTGTTTTTT	CASNNPGITGELFF
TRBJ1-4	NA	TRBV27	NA	TGTGCCAGCAGTCCGGGACTAGTTTCAACTAATGAAAAACTGTTTTTT	CASSPGLVSTNEKLFF